This T cell receptor beta chain was sequenced in a study of PD-1 blockade in classical Hodgkin lymphoma. Some clones are missing from TCRdb's copy, which holds only in-frame ones; the method was immunoSEQ multiplex PCR. The table lists about 4,200 clones, roughly 70% of them singletons, with around 28% in the top ten. Points on this clone: Its antigen is still unknown.

Time point reported: cycle 4 day 1 (C4D1), after 6 weeks of nivolumab. Patients all relapsed after autologous stem cell transplantation, and there was variation in brentuximab vedotin exposure. The germline gives CDR1 MDHEN, CDR2 SYDVKM. Trimming cost V 9 bases and J 5 bases; bases outside gene matches: 29. The CDR3 has 20 residues. General study results and limits: Newly diagnosed patients had diversity similar to the baseline diversity of complete responders. Factors driving the repertoire differences, possibly disease activity or prior therapy, remain undefined.

The material sequenced was peripheral blood mononuclear cells (PBMCs), taken before the fourth cycle of nivolumab. The chain is built from TRBV28 and TRBJ2-3, with 7 bases matching TRBD1. This TCR was sampled from a human donor with classical Hodgkin lymphoma. CDR3 DNA sequence: TGTGCCAGTTCTTTTCGACAGGGAATGTCGGAGTCCCAGCCCATAGATACGCAGTATTTT. It encodes CASSFRQGMSESQPIDTQYF.